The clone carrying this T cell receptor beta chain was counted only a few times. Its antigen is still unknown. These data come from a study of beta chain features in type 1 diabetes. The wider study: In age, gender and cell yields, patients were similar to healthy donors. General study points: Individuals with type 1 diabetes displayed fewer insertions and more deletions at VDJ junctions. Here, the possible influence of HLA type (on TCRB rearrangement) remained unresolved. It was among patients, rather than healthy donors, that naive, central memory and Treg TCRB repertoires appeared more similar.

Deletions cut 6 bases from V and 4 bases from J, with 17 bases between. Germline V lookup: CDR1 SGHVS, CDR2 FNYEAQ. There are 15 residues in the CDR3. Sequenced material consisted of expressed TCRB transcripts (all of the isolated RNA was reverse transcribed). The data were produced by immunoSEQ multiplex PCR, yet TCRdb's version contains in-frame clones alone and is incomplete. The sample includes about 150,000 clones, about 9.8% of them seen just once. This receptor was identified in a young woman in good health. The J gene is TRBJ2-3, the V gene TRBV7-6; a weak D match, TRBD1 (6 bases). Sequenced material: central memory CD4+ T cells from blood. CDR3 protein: CASSLARGFADTQYF. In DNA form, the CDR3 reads TGTGCCAGCAGTCTGGCTAGGGGGTTTGCAGATACGCAGTATTTT.